The clone carrying this T cell receptor (beta chain) turned up a few times. The antigen is unknown. This CDR3 is also generated by other DNA sequences in the sample. Data came from immunoSEQ multiplex PCR; TCRdb stores just in-frame clones and leaves some out. The sample carries some 350,000 clones, 74% recorded once. The data were obtained in a study of shared clonotypes between healthy human individuals. Study outcomes and limitations: Among donors, sharing of clonotypes was expected to be affected by sequencing depth. Clonotype sharing across several donors was observed for 4.5% to 6.5% of naive CD4 clonotypes.

The sequenced material came from memory CD4+ T cells sorted from blood. Subset meaning: CD45RA-negative fraction. The TCR originated in a man aged 25-45 years in good health.

This chain's CDR3 is CASSLDSANYNEQFF. The CDR3 coding sequence is TGCGCCAGCAGCTTGGATAGCGCTAACTACAATGAGCAGTTCTTC. The chain employs TRBV5-1 and TRBJ2-1; D may be TRBD2 (5 bases). V lost 0 bases, J lost 3 bases, and 10 bases lay in between. The CDR3 has 15 residues. Germline V gene lookup returns CDR1 SGHRS and CDR2 YFSETQ.